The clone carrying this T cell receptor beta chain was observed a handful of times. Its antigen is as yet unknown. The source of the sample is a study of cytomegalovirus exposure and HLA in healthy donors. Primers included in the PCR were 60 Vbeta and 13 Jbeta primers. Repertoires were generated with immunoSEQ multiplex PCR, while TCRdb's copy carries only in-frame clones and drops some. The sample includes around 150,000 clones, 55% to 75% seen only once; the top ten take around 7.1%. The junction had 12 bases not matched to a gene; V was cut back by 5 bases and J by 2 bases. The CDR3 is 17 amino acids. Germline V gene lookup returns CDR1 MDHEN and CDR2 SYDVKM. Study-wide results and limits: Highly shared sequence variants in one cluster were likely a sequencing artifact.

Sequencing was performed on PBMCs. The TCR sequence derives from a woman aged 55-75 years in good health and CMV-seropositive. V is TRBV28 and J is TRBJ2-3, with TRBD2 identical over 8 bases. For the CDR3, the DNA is TGTGCCAGCAGTCCCCAGGGGCGGGAGGTTACCACAGATACGCAGTATTTT. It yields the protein CASSPQGREVTTDTQYF.